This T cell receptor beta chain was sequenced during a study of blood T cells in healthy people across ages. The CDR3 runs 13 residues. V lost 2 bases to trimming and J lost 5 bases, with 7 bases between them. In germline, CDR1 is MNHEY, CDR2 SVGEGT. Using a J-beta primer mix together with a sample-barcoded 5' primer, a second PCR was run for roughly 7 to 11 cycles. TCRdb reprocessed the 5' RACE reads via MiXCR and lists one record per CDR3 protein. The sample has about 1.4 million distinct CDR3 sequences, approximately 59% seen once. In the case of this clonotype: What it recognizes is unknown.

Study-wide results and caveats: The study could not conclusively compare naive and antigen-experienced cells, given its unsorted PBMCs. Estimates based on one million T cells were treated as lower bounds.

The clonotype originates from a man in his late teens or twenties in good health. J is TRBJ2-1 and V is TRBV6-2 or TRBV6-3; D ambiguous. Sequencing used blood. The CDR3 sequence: CASSYVLNNEQFF. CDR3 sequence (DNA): TGTGCCAGCAGTTACGTCCTAAACAATGAGCAGTTCTTC.